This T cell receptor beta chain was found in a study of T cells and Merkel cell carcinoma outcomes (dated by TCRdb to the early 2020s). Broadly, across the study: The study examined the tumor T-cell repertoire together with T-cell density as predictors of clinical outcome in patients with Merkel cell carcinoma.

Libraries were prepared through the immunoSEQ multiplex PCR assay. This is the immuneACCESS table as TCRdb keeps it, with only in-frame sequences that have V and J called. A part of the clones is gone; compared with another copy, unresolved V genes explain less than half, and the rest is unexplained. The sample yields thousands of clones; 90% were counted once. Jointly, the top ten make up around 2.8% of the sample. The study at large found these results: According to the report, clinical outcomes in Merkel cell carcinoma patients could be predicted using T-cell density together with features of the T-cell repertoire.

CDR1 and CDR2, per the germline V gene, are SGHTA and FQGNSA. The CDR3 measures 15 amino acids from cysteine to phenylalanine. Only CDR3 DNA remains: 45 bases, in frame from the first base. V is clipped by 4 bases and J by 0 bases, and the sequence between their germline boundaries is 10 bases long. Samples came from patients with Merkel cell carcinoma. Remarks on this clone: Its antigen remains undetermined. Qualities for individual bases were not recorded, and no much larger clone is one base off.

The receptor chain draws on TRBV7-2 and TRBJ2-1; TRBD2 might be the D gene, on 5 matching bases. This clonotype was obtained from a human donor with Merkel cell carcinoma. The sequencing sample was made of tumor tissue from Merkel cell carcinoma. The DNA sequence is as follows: TGTGCCAGCAGCTCGGGATCGAGCTCCTACAATGAGCAGTTCTTC. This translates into CASSSGSSSYNEQFF.